One sample yielded the 12 T cell receptor beta chains listed below, sequenced in a study of T cells after yellow fever vaccination. TCRdb passed the 5' RACE reads through MiXCR, listing each CDR3 protein once. The data hold approximately 550,000 distinct CDR3 sequences, with less than 20% observed a single time. Sequenced here: PBMCs, sampled 15 days after the yellow fever booster vaccination. These receptors came from a man aged 25 to 40 who received the YFV17D yellow fever vaccine.

The rearrangement links TRBV7-8 to TRBJ2-2; D gene ambiguous. CDR1 and CDR2 from the germline V gene are SGHVS and FQNEAQ. The CDR3 has 14 residues. V lost 5 bases, J lost 3 bases, and 10 bases lay in between. CDR3 DNA sequence: TGTGCCAGCAGCCAAGAGGTAGACACCGGGGAGCTGTTTTTT. The encoded protein is CASSQEVDTGELFF.

This clonotype appeared many times. The chain combines TRBV5-1 with TRBJ1-1; 9 nucleotides align to TRBD1. The germline V gene encodes CDR1 SGHRS and CDR2 YFSETQ. CDR3 size: 13 residues. The trim removed 7 bases at V and 7 bases at J, leaving 8 bases unmatched. The CDR3 here is CASGGQGGHEAFF. The CDR3 DNA reads TGCGCCAGCGGGGGACAGGGCGGGCATGAAGCTTTCTTT.

The chain employs TRBV6-4 and TRBJ2-1; no firm D call. Germline V gene sequence: CDR1 MRHNA, CDR2 SNTAGT. V dropped 6 bases and J dropped 2 bases, with 14 bases sitting between them. The CDR3 spans 15 residues. The CDR3 sequence: CASSAGVSTYNEQFF. In DNA form, the CDR3 reads TGTGCCAGCAGCGCAGGCGTAAGTACCTACAATGAGCAGTTCTTC.

Only a few counts were recorded for this clonotype. The rearrangement uses TRBV11-1 and TRBJ2-3, with TRBD2 identical over 12 bases. This CDR3 region has 20 residues. Germline CDR1 and CDR2: SGHAT and FQDESV (reference sequence). The V segment lost 5 bases and the J segment 1 base; nucleotides outside the gene matches: 16. The CDR3 coding sequence is TGTGCCAGCAGCCCAGCGGTGTGGCTAGCGGGAGGGCCTGGCACAGATACGCAGTATTTT. This codes for CASSPAVWLAGGPGTDTQYF.

In this sample, this clonotype turned up a few times. The chain recombines TRBV20-1 with TRBJ1-6; no reliable D call. V was shortened by 1 base and J by 10 bases, with 17 bases between the two germline ends. This CDR3 contains 15 residues. Germline V gene sequence: CDR1 DFQATT, CDR2 SNEGSKA (reference sequence). In DNA, the CDR3 is TGCAGTGCTAGAGTTGATAGTAACGCCGGATCACCCCTCCACTTT. It is translated as CSARVDSNAGSPLHF.

The CDR3 sequence is CASSRTSGRGNEQFF. In DNA form, the CDR3 reads TGTGCCAGCAGCCGGACTAGCGGGAGGGGCAATGAGCAGTTCTTC. The V and J genes are TRBV7-4 and TRBJ2-1, with 15 bases fitting TRBD2. Per germline, CDR1 SGHVT and CDR2 SQSDAQ. The V and J ends lost 5 bases and 6 bases, in that order; junction bases with no gene match: 2. The CDR3 has 15 residues.

This clonotype was observed a few times. The V and J genes are TRBV9 and TRBJ2-5; TRBD1 is a possible D gene (5 bases). Trimming took off 4 bases at V and 4 bases at J, with 17 bases between the two ends. Germline values: CDR1 SGDLS, CDR2 YYNGEE. The CDR3 is made up of 15 amino acids. In DNA form, the CDR3 reads TGTGCCAGCAGCCAGGGTGGTGGGGTCGGAGAGACCCAGTACTTC. Encoded protein: CASSQGGGVGETQYF. Based on the CDR3 plus reference TRBV9 and TRBJ2-5, the full variable domain is DSGVTQTPKHLITATGQRVTLRCSPRSGDLSVYWYQQSLDQGLQFLIQYYNGEERAKGNILERFSAQQFPDLHSELNLSSLELGDSALYFCASSQGGGVGETQYFGPGTRLLVL.

The rearrangement links TRBV12-3 or TRBV12-4 to TRBJ2-5; 9 bases are a match to TRBD1. With V trimmed by 5 bases and J by 5 bases, 12 bases remained unmatched. This CDR3 contains 16 residues. For the CDR3, the DNA is TGTGCCAGCAGTGACACGGGACAGGGAGTTGGGGAGACCCAGTACTTC. Encoded protein: CASSDTGQGVGETQYF.

This chain uses TRBV6-5 with TRBJ2-7; D may correspond to TRBD1 or TRBD2 (5 bases each). The V gene lost 4 bases and the J gene lost 0 bases, with 10 bases spanning the gap. The CDR3 is made up of 14 amino acids. CDR1 and CDR2 (germline): MNHEY, SVGAGI. The CDR3: CASSWGRGSYEQYF. CDR3 nucleotides: TGTGCCAGCAGTTGGGGGAGAGGCTCCTACGAGCAGTACTTC.

V gene TRBV20-1 combines with J gene TRBJ2-2; weak D call: TRBD2 (5 bases). Germline CDR1 is DFQATT and CDR2 is SNEGSKA (reference sequence). V gave up 5 bases and J gave up 0 bases, with 10 bases separating them. This CDR3 comprises 14 residues. CDR3 loop: CSARRRTNTGELFF. CDR3 coding DNA: TGCAGTGCTCGACGGAGGACGAACACCGGGGAGCTGTTTTTT.

The chain combines TRBV29-1 with TRBJ2-7; 8 bases align to TRBD2. The CDR3 runs 18 residues. J gave up 2 bases and V 2 bases, and 17 bases lay outside the gene matches. Looked up from germline, CDR1 is SQVTM and CDR2 is ANQGSEA. CDR3 region: CSVELRRKFGTSPYEQYF. DNA of the CDR3: TGCAGCGTTGAATTAAGAAGGAAATTCGGGACTAGTCCCTACGAGCAGTACTTC.

The rearrangement uses TRBV19 and TRBJ2-7, with D possibly TRBD2 on 6 matching bases. The germline CDR1 and CDR2 sequences are LNHDA and SQIVND (reference sequence). The CDR3 spans 15 residues. Deletions cut 1 base from V and 4 bases from J, with 14 bases between. For the CDR3, the DNA is TGTGCCAGTAGTATAGTTGGAGGGATTCGTTACGAGCAGTACTTC. It yields the protein CASSIVGGIRYEQYF.